This passage covers 11 T cell receptor beta chains from one sample sequenced in a study of cytomegalovirus exposure and HLA in healthy donors. 60 Vbeta and 13 Jbeta primers were used in PCR. Assay used: immunoSEQ multiplex PCR; TCRdb lists only in-frame clones, some missing. Here the sample spans around 90,000 clones, approximately 86% being singletons. Sequencing input: PBMCs. The source of these receptors is a man aged 30-40 years in good health and CMV-seropositive.

The chain couples TRBV29-1 to TRBJ1-2; D gene ambiguous. The ends were cut back, 3 bases at V and 8 bases at J, with 7 bases in the middle. The CDR3 consists of 10 residues. CDR1 is SQVTM, CDR2 ANQGSEA, per germline. The CDR3 nucleotides read TGCAGCGTTGACTCCGGGGGCTACACCTTC. This translates into CSVDSGGYTF.

The genes are TRBV18 and TRBJ2-7; tentative D call: TRBD1 (6 bases). V lost 3 bases and J 3 bases, leaving 9 bases between the germline ends. The CDR3 contains 13 residues. Looked up from germline, CDR1 is KGHSH and CDR2 is LQKENI. DNA of the CDR3: TGTGCCAGCTCACCTGCAGGGGACTACGAGCAGTACTTC. It specifies CASSPAGDYEQYF. Filled out from reference TRBV18 and TRBJ2-7, the complete variable domain reads NAGVMQNPRHLVRRRGQEARLRCSPMKGHSHVYWYRQLPEEGLKFMVYLQKENIIDESGMPKERFSAEFPKEGPSILRIQQVVRGDSAAYFCASSPAGDYEQYFGPGTRLTVT.

This chain joins TRBV10-3 and TRBJ2-7; a possible D gene is TRBD2 (5 bases). This CDR3 contains 14 residues. The V end was cut by 7 bases, the J end by 1 base, with 14 bases between. Germline loops: CDR1 ENHRY, CDR2 SYGVKD. The CDR3 bases are TGTGCCATCACTAGCCAGAGCAGTTCCTACGAGCAGTACTTC. Encoded protein: CAITSQSSSYEQYF.

This clone appeared a few times. The V and J genes are TRBV11-2 and TRBJ2-5, with TRBD1 as a possible D gene (7 bases). Trimming shortened V by 1 base and J by 4 bases, and 13 bases separated the two germline ends. CDR1 and CDR2 (germline): SGHAT, FQNNGV. The length of the CDR3 is 15 residues. CDR3 protein: CASSLGQGEAETQYF. Here the CDR3 DNA reads TGTGCCAGCAGCTTAGGTCAGGGGGAGGCAGAGACCCAGTACTTC.

The chain joins TRBV5-1 to TRBJ2-2; D is undetermined. The CDR3 sequence is 15 residues long. Germline CDR1 reads SGHRS; CDR2 reads YFSETQ. Trimming stripped 2 bases from V and 0 bases from J, with 8 bases between. As DNA, the CDR3 is TGCGCCAGCAGCTTTATCCAGACGAACACCGGGGAGCTGTTTTTT. Amino acids: CASSFIQTNTGELFF.

V gene TRBV7-6 combines with J gene TRBJ2-5, with 11 bases aligning to TRBD2. The DNA end lines up better with TRBJ2-7; the J call may be wrong. This CDR3 spans 18 amino acids. Germline loops: CDR1 SGHVS, CDR2 FNYEAQ. Here the CDR3 reads CASSLAGPLAGDSYEQYF. DNA of the CDR3: TGTGCCAGCAGCTTAGCGGGGCCACTAGCGGGAGACTCCTACGAGCAGTACTTC.

The chain uses TRBV2 and TRBJ2-7; D not resolved. The germline CDR1 and CDR2 sequences are SNHLY and FYNNEI. Trimming took off 1 base at V and 6 bases at J, with 7 bases between the two ends. The CDR3 sequence is 12 residues long. The chain's CDR3 is CASSEEAREQYF. CDR3 DNA: TGTGCCAGCAGTGAAGAAGCACGCGAGCAGTACTTC.

This clone has just a few counts. V is TRBV18 and J is TRBJ1-2; 9 bases agree with TRBD1. The CDR3 runs 13 residues. Germline loops: CDR1 KGHSH, CDR2 LQKENI. V gave up 6 bases and J gave up 6 bases; unmatched junction bases: 5. CDR3 region: CASSPRTGDGYTF. CDR3 coding DNA: TGTGCCAGCTCCCCGAGGACAGGGGATGGCTACACCTTC.

This chain's CDR3 is CASSTGAGNEQFF. In DNA, the CDR3 is TGTGCCAGCAGTACAGGGGCAGGGAATGAGCAGTTCTTC. J is TRBJ2-1 and V is TRBV6-6, with 7 bases aligning to TRBD1. The CDR3 totals 13 residues. The V gene's germline CDR1 is MNHNY and CDR2 SVGAGI (reference sequence). V trimming: 5 bases; J trimming: 7 bases; junction bases outside the gene matches: 5.

V gene TRBV28 combines with J gene TRBJ2-2; D is perhaps TRBD1 (5 bases). Trimming stripped 7 bases from V and 9 bases from J, with 9 bases between. Germline values: CDR1 MDHEN, CDR2 SYDVKM. The CDR3 length is 11 residues. The CDR3 bases are TGTGCCAGCAAAGCAGGGTGGGAGCTGTTTTTT. Encoded protein: CASKAGWELFF.

The CDR3 sequence is CASSRTSGGYNEQFF. DNA for the CDR3: TGTGCCAGCAGCCGGACTAGCGGAGGTTACAATGAGCAGTTCTTC. The V call is TRBV7-9, the J call TRBJ2-1, with 10 positions matching TRBD2. Germline V lookup: CDR1 SEHNR, CDR2 FQNEAQ (reference sequence). V lost 5 bases and J lost 4; bases outside the gene matches: 5. The CDR3 length is 15 residues. The whole variable domain, remainder taken from reference TRBV7-9 and TRBJ2-1, is DTGVSQNPRHKITKRGQNVTFRCDPISEHNRLYWYRQTLGQGPEFLTYFQNEAQLEKSRLLSDRFSAERPKGSFSTLEIQRTEQGDSAMYLCASSRTSGGYNEQFFGPGTRLTVL.